Listed below are T cell receptor beta chains from one sample, sequenced in a study of T-cell memory formation after mild COVID-19. A single record per CDR3 protein comes from TCRdb applying MiXCR to the 5' RACE reads. The sample shows about 190,000 distinct CDR3 sequences, 15% to 20% of them seen only once. Material: PBMCs or a T cell subset sorted from them (not recorded which). These receptors all come from an adult woman who had mild COVID-19 (a few samples of this study predate the infection). Cell type and time point are not known. The CDR3 runs from the conserved cysteine through the conserved F or W.

len: 16
v_gene: TRBV4-1
CDR3aa: CASSQDGRGAYNEQFF

len: 16
v_gene: TRBV3-1
CDR3aa: CASSPLRTGASYEQYF

len: 15
v_gene: TRBV20-1
CDR3aa: CSAKEGSGSLNEQFF

len: 12
v_gene: TRBV19
CDR3aa: CASSTVNTEAFF

len: 17
v_gene: TRBV7-2
CDR3aa: CASSFRPARGGQETQYF

len: 15
v_gene: TRBV4-2
CDR3aa: CASSQGGGLADELFF

len: 15
v_gene: TRBV20-1
CDR3aa: CSARLRGGSLYGYTF

len: 15
v_gene: TRBV20-1
CDR3aa: CSARLAGGGNNEQFF

len: 16
v_gene: TRBV7-2
CDR3aa: CASSAGGWGRQETQYF

len: 17
v_gene: TRBV9
CDR3aa: CASSVERGGSGANVLTF

len: 11
v_gene: TRBV29-1
CDR3aa: CSDTAGGGYTF

len: 13
v_gene: TRBV11-2
CDR3aa: CASSPHTSNTIYF

len: 12
v_gene: TRBV10-3
CDR3aa: CAISGTGGEQYF

len: 15
v_gene: TRBV20-1
CDR3aa: CSANLAGSYTGELFF

len: 15
v_gene: TRBV5-1
CDR3aa: CASSASGQSNQPQHF

len: 19
v_gene: TRBV21-1
CDR3aa: CASSRRITLGLADSYEQYF

len: 12
v_gene: TRBV6-2/TRBV6-3
CDR3aa: CASSQGGPEAFF

len: 16
v_gene: TRBV5-4
CDR3aa: CASSLRAGGPRYEQYF

len: 16
v_gene: TRBV5-1
CDR3aa: CASSLMDSSGSYEQYF

len: 15
v_gene: TRBV5-6
CDR3aa: CASSVGLAGQETQYF

len: 11
v_gene: TRBV10-3
CDR3aa: CATTGGYEQYF

len: 14
v_gene: TRBV12-3/TRBV12-4
CDR3aa: CASSLVEEGTEAFF

len: 17
v_gene: TRBV13
CDR3aa: CASSLVGLAGVEETQYF

len: 14
v_gene: TRBV30
CDR3aa: CAWSWRNSYNEQFF

len: 15
v_gene: TRBV18
CDR3aa: CASSPSTGVVDEQFF

len: 14
v_gene: TRBV5-1
CDR3aa: CASSFPGHGETQYF

len: 15
v_gene: TRBV11-2
CDR3aa: CASSPASGNFDEQFF

len: 15
v_gene: TRBV4-2
CDR3aa: CASSQGDTTSYEQYF

len: 14
v_gene: TRBV6-5
CDR3aa: CASRLKTGLSGYTF

len: 15
v_gene: TRBV7-2
CDR3aa: CASSLVGTTSETQYF

len: 15
v_gene: TRBV2
CDR3aa: CATVRTVATNEKLFF

len: 15
v_gene: TRBV12-3/TRBV12-4
CDR3aa: CASSPRGGLGNEQFF

len: 14
v_gene: TRBV29-1
CDR3aa: CSVGTHTGSDTQYF

len: 18
v_gene: TRBV7-3
CDR3aa: CASSSSGRAGGNTDTQYF

len: 13
v_gene: TRBV7-9
CDR3aa: CASSLVPHYEQYF

len: 17
v_gene: TRBV6-2/TRBV6-3
CDR3aa: CASSYSPGQEISNTQYF

len: 13
v_gene: TRBV2
CDR3aa: CASRGDSNQPQHF

len: 15
v_gene: TRBV9
CDR3aa: CASTPFGEGTGELFF

len: 14
v_gene: TRBV5-1
CDR3aa: CASRPGQWWAEAFF

len: 16
v_gene: TRBV4-2
CDR3aa: CASSQRTGGMNTEAFF

len: 16
v_gene: TRBV20-1
CDR3aa: CSARGEGGYSNQPQHF

len: 14
v_gene: TRBV29-1
CDR3aa: CSVDRGARNYGYTF